This entry is about one TCR beta chain. This sample was taken from a study of PD-1 blockade in mismatch repair-deficient tumors. The wider study: Patients had eleven to twelve mismatch repair-deficient cancer types, all previously treated and progressing.

Germline trimming cut 1 base from V and 4 bases from J; bases unmatched to any gene: 6. Germline V gives CDR1 LGHNA, CDR2 YNFKEQ. The CDR3 length is 17 residues. PCR or immunohistochemistry showed mismatch repair deficiency in every enrolled patient. A few pembrolizumab responders had their TCRs sequenced. Some clones are missing from TCRdb's copy, which holds only in-frame ones; the method was immunoSEQ multiplex PCR. The table records fewer than 45,000 clones, 70% to 90% of them present only once. This TCR was sampled from an adult with mismatch repair-deficient cancer. Sequenced material: peripheral blood, taken around 76 weeks after starting pembrolizumab. The rearrangement links TRBV4-2 to TRBJ2-1; 11 bases agree with TRBD1. The CDR3: CASSQGTGQGGYNEQFF. DNA of the CDR3: TGTGCCAGCAGCCAAGGAACGGGACAGGGGGGTTACAATGAGCAGTTCTTC.